This T cell receptor (beta chain) comes out of a study of blood T cell repertoires in COVID-19. Study-wide background: Samples taken during acute and convalescent COVID-19 were collected in the United States, Italy and Spain.

This clone was seen more than once but under ten times. Germline loops: CDR1 LNHNV, CDR2 YYDKDF (reference sequence). V lost 2 bases to trimming and J lost 0 bases, with 13 bases between them. The length of the CDR3 is 17 residues. The assay was immunoSEQ multiplex PCR, and TCRdb's table has in-frame clones only and misses some. In the table there are 27,000 or so clones, over 75% of which are singletons. Sequencing was carried out using peripheral blood. The chain joins TRBV15 to TRBJ1-4; weak D call: TRBD1 (6 bases). This TCR was sampled from a woman aged 50 to 60 with active COVID-19. The CDR3 loop reads CATSRSLDSATNEKLFF. CDR3 in DNA: TGTGCCACCAGCAGATCCCTGGACAGTGCAACTAATGAAAAACTGTTTTTT.